The clone carrying this TCR beta chain occurred a few times. The antigen is unknown. These data originate in a study of cytomegalovirus exposure and HLA in healthy donors. Per the germline V gene, CDR1 is SQVTM and CDR2 is ANQGSEA. Trimming left V 7 bases short and J 11 bases short, with 12 bases between. The CDR3 runs 10 residues. Study-level findings and limits: TRBV6-2, TRBV6-3 and some other V segments were unresolvable in 87-base-pair reads.

At the time of sampling, donors were nominally healthy, though unrecorded immune exposures were likely. The PCR ran on 60 Vbeta and 13 Jbeta primers. The assay was immunoSEQ multiplex PCR, and TCRdb's table has in-frame clones only and misses some. The sample has about 95,000 clones, about 74% seen once. This chain joins TRBV29-1 and TRBJ2-1; D not resolved. The sequenced sample was PBMCs. This TCR was sampled from a woman aged 45-59 years in good health and CMV-seropositive. The CDR3 DNA is TGCAGCGGCGACATGGGCAAGCAGTTCTTC. It codes for CSGDMGKQFF.